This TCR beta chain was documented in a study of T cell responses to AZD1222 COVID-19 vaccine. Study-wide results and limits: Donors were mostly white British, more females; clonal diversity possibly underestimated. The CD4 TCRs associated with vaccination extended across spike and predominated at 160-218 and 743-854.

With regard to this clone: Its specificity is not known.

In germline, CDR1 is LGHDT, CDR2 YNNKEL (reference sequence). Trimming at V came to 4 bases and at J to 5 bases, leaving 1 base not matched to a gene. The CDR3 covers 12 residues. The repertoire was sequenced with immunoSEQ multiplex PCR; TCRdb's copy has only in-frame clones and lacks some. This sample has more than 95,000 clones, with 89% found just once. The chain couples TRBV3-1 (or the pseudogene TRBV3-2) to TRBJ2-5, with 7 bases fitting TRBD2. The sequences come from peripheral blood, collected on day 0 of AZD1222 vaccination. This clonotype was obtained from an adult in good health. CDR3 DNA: TGTGCCAGCAGCCGGGAGGGGGAGACCCAGTACTTC. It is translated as CASSREGETQYF.